This TCR beta chain was captured in a study of T-cell memory formation after mild COVID-19 (dated by TCRdb to the early 2020s). For the study in its entirety: TCR sequence clusters from the two donors were largely donor specific. Longitudinal TCRalpha and TCRbeta repertoire sequencing tracked T-cell clones expanding and contracting after mild COVID-19 in two donors. Two young, previously healthy adult volunteers made up the cohort, one male and one female. Findings and caveats that apply to the study as a whole: Some responding clones were detected in pre-infection memory, which suggested that pre-existing cross-reactive memory T cells had joined the SARS-CoV-2 response. SARS-CoV-2 specificity was not confirmed for the second-wave clones peaking on day 37. Contracting CD4+ clones turned up mainly in the CM and EM memory subsets, whereas EMRA was where CD8+ clones were enriched. Only a couple of mild cases were covered by the study, and larger cohorts that include severe cases with pre-infection samples were considered necessary. Clones that contracted from day 15 to 85 showed balanced CD4/CD8 phenotypes, whereas a second wave of clones that expanded from day 15 to 37 leaned towards CD4+.

Ficoll-Paque density gradient centrifugation was the method used to isolate PBMCs. Reading from cysteine to phenylalanine, the CDR3 counts 14 amino acids. The entry retains the CDR3 DNA only, 42 bases that are in frame from base 1. CDR1 and CDR2 are drawn from the germline V gene: MGHDK, SYGVNS. V is pared back by 3 bases and J by 3 bases, with 8 bases lying between the germline termini. This clonotype was counted many times. Its specific antigen is unknown. Per-nucleotide qualities are absent, and no much larger clonotype sits a single base away. Sequenced using an Illumina NovaSeq 6000. cDNA libraries for TCRalpha and TCRbeta were prepared by 5'RACE using constant-segment primers, with sample barcodes and unique molecular identifiers added. Trizol reagent was used to extract RNA from every sample. Library amplification was performed in two PCR steps, and a second sample barcode and Illumina TruSeq adapters were introduced in the second step. Sequencing of the libraries was done on an Illumina NovaSeq, producing 2 x 150 bp paired-end reads. The published analysis was carried out like this. With migec v1.2.7, reads were demultiplexed and then collapsed into UMI-guided consensus sequences. Using mixcr v2.1.11, UMI consensuses were aligned to TRA and TRB V and J templates and then assembled into clonotypes. Expanded or contracted clonotypes were those called significant by both edgeR and NoisET, with noise models trained on biological replicates. For edgeR calls, the cutoffs were a false discovery rate-adjusted p below 0.01 and a log2 fold-change threshold of 1. As an exploratory analysis of dynamics, PCA with hierarchical clustering was applied to max-normalized trajectories of the 1000 most abundant clonotypes. The CD4 or CD8 phenotype of responding clones was assigned using the separately sequenced CD4+ and CD8+ repertoires. The public reads were quality trimmed at Q25 with fastp and then assembled into clones with MiXCR by TCRdb, keeping productive beta chains. When rows share a CDR3 protein, they turn into one entry using the most common DNA and genes. None of the V and J calls come from the authors' own analysis; TCRdb made them. The sample table holds approximately 260,000 distinct CDR3 sequences, of which under 20% were seen once. The ten largest account for roughly 23% of the sample.

The chain employs TRBV25-1 and TRBJ1-4; no D segment can be confidently identified. Input material: PBMCs or a T cell subset sorted from them (not recorded which). This receptor was taken from a man younger than 30 who had mild COVID-19 (a few samples of this study predate the infection). The sample titles of this study are shuffled in the database, so cell type and time point are left out; the donor was told from shared clones. The nucleotide sequence is TGTGCCAGCAGTGATATACAGTCTAATGAAAAACTGTTTTTT. Translated, it reads CASSDIQSNEKLFF.